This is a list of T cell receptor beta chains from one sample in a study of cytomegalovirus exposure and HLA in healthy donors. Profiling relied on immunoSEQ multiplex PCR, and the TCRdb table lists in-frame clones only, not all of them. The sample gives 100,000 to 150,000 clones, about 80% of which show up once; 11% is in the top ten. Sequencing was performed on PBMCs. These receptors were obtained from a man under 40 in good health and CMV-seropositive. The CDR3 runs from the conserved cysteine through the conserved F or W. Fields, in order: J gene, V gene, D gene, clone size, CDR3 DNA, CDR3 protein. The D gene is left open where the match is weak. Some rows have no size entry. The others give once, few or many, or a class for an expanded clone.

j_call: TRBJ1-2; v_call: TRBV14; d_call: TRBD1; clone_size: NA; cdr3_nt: TGTGCCAGCAGCCCAGACAGGGGTAACTATGGCTACACCTTC; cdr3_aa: CASSPDRGNYGYTF
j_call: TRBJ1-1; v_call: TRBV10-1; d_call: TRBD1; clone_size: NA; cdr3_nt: TGCGCCAGCAGTTTTCAGGGGGGAGAAGCTTTCTTT; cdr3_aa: CASSFQGGEAFF
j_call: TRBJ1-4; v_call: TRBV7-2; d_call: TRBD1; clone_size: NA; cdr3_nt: TGTGCCAGCAGCTTAGGGACAGGGAGGAACGAAAAACTGTTTTTT; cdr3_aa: CASSLGTGRNEKLFF
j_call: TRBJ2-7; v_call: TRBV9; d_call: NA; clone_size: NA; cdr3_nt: TGTGCCAGCAGCGTAGGTTTGGTTGGTGGAGACGAGCAGTACTTC; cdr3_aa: CASSVGLVGGDEQYF
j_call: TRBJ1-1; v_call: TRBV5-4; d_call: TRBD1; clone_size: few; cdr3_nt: TGTGCCAGTAGACCTCAGGGGGGTCTGAACACTGAAGCTTTCTTT; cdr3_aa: CASRPQGGLNTEAFF
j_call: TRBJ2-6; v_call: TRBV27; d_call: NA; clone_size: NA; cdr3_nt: TGTGCCAGCAGTTTATCGGCCTCTGGGGCCAACGTCCTGACTTTC; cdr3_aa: CASSLSASGANVLTF
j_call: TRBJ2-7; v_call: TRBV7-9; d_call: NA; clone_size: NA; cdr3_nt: TGTGCCAGCAGCTCGGGAGCTAGTGAGCAGTACTTC; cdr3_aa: CASSSGASEQYF
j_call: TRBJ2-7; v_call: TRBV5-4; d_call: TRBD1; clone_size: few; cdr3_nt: TGTGCCAGCAGCTTGGACAGGGGCCACGAGCAGTACTTC; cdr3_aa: CASSLDRGHEQYF
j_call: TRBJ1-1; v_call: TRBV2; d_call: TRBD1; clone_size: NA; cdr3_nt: TGTGCCAGCAGGCCGGACAGGGTAGTGGCTGAAGCTTTCTTT; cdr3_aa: CASRPDRVVAEAFF
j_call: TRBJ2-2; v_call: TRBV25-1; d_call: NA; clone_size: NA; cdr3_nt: TGTGCCAGCAGTGCGGGTGCCGGGGAGCTGTTTTTT; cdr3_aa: CASSAGAGELFF
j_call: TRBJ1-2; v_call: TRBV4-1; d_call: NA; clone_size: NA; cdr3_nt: TGCGCCAGCAGCCCTGAGGGAACAGATGGCTACACCTTC; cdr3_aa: CASSPEGTDGYTF
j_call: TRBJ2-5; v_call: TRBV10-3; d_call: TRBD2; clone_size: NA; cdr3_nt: TGTGCCATCAGTCCTAGCGGTGAAGAGACCCAGTACTTC; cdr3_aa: CAISPSGEETQYF
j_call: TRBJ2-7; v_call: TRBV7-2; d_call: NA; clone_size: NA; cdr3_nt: TGTGCCAGCTCAAATCGGAGGGTCGAGCAGTACTTC; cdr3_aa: CASSNRRVEQYF
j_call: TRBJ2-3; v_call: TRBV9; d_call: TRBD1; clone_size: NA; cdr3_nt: TGTGCCAGCAGCCCTAGGGGGACAGGGCCCACAGATACGCAGTATTTT; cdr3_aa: CASSPRGTGPTDTQYF
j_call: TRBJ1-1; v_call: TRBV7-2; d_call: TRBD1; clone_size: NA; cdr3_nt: TGTGCCAGCAGCTCCACAGGGGAGACTGAAGCTTTCTTT; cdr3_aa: CASSSTGETEAFF
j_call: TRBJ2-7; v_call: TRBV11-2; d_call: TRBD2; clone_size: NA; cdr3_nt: TGTGCCAGCACCTCAGTGCGGGCTAGCGGGCGCTACGAGCAGTACTTC; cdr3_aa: CASTSVRASGRYEQYF
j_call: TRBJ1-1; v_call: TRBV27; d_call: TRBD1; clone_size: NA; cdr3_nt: TGTGCCAGCAGTTTATATTCTAGGAGGGGGCCCACTGAAGCTTTCTTT; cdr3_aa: CASSLYSRRGPTEAFF
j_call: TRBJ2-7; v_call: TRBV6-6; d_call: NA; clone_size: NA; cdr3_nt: TGTGCCAGCACCCCAGGGATTGAGCAGTACTTC; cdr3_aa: CASTPGIEQYF
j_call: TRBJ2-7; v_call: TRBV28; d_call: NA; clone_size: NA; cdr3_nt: TGTGCCAGCAGTTTATTAGGGGAAGACTTCTACGAGCAGTACTTC; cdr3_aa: CASSLLGEDFYEQYF
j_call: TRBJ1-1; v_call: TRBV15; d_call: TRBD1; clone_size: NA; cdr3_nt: TGTGCCACCAGCAGAGATGGGACAGGGAACACTGAAGCTTTCTTT; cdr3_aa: CATSRDGTGNTEAFF
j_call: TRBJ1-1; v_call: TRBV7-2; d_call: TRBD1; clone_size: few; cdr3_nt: TGTGCCAGCAGCTTAGGGCCCCCCGGGACAGGGAACACTGAAGCTTTCTTT; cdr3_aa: CASSLGPPGTGNTEAFF
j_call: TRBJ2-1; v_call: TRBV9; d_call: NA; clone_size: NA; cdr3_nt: TGTGCCAGCAGCGTCCAGGGAGGGGGTTACAATGAGCAGTTCTTC; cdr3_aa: CASSVQGGGYNEQFF
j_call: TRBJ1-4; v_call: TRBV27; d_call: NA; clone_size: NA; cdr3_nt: TGTGCCAGCAGCCCCCGCGGAGGTTTGCGCGAAAAACTGTTTTTT; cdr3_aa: CASSPRGGLREKLFF
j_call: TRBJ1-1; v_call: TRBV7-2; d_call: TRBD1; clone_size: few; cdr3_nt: TGTGCCAGCAGCTTTGGACAGGGAAAGACTGAAGCTTTCTTT; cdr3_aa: CASSFGQGKTEAFF
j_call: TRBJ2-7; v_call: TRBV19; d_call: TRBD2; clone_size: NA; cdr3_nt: TGTGCCAGTAGTATCGGACTAGCGGGGACCTACGAGCAGTACTTC; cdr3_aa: CASSIGLAGTYEQYF
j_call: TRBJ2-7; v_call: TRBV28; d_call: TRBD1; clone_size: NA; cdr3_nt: TGTGCCAGCAGCTCGGGACAGGCTCTGGACGAGCAGTACTTC; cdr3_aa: CASSSGQALDEQYF
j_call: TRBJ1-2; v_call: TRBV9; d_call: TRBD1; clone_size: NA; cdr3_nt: TGTGCCAGCAGCCAAACTTCAAATACAGGGGGCATTTATGGCTACACCTTC; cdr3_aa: CASSQTSNTGGIYGYTF
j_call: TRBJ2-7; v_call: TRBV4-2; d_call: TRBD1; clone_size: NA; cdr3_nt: TGTGCCAGCAGCCAAGATCTTTTGGACAGGGGCTACGAGCAGTACTTC; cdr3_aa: CASSQDLLDRGYEQYF
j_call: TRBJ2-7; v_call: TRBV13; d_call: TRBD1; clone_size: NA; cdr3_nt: TGTGCCAGCAGCTTAGGGACAGGGGGCGACGAGCAGTACTTC; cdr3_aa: CASSLGTGGDEQYF
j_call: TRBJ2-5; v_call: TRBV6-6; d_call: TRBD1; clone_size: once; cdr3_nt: TGTGCCAGCAGTTACGCGGACAGGAACCAAGAGACCCAGTACTTC; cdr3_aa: CASSYADRNQETQYF
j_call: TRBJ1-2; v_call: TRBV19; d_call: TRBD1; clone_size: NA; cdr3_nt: TGTGCCAGTAGCCAACAGGGGTTAAGAGGCTACACCTTC; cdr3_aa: CASSQQGLRGYTF
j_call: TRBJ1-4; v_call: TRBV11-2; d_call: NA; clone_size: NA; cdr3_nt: TGTGCCAGCAGCTTAGATAGCCGGAGCCCGTTTTTT; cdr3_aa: CASSLDSRSPFF
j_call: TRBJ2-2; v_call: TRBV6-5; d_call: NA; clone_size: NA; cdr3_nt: TGTGCCAGCAGTTACTCGGGGAGCGCCACCGGGGAGCTGTTTTTT; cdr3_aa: CASSYSGSATGELFF
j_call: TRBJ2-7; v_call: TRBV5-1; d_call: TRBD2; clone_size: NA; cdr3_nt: TGCGCCAGCAGCCCCGACATCACTAGCGGGAGCTCCTACGAGCAGTACTTC; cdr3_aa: CASSPDITSGSSYEQYF
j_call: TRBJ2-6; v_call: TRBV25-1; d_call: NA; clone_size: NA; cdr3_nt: TGTGCCAGCAGTGAACACTACCGCTCTGGGGCCAACGTCCTGACTTTC; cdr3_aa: CASSEHYRSGANVLTF
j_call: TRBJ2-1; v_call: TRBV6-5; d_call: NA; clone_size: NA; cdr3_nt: TGTGCCAGCAGTGGCGTCGCAGGTCAGGTTTTCTTC; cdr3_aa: CASSGVAGQVFF
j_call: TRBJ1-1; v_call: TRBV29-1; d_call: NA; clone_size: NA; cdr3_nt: TGCAGCGGAGGACAATCTATGAACACTGAAGCTTTCTTT; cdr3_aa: CSGGQSMNTEAFF
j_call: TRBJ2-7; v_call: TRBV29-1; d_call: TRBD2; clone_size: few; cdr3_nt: TGCAGCGTTGAAGACGGGACTAGCTCCTACGAGCAGTACTTC; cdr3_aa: CSVEDGTSSYEQYF
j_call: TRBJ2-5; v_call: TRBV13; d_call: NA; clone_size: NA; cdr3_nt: TGTGCCAGCAGCTTAGAGTCGGCAGGTCGGCTAGAGACCCAGTACTTC; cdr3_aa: CASSLESAGRLETQYF
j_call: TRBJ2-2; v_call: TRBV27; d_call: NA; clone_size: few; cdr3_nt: TGTGCCAGCAGTTCCTCGAACACCGGGGAGCTGTTTTTT; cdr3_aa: CASSSSNTGELFF
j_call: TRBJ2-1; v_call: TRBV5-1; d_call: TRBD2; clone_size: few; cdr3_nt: TGCGCCAGCAGCTTCCCTAGCGGGAGGAGCAATGAGCAGTTCTTC; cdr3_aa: CASSFPSGRSNEQFF
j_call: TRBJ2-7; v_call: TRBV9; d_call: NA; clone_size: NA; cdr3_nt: TGTGCCAGCAGCTTTAGACAGGATTTTACCTACGAGCAGTACTTC; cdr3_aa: CASSFRQDFTYEQYF
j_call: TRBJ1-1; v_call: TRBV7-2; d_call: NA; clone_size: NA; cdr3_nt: TGTGCCAGCAGCTTAGCACAAAACACTGAAGCTTTCTTT; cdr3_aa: CASSLAQNTEAFF
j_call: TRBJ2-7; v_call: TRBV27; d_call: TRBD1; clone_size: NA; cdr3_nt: TGTGCCAGCAGTTTGACAGGGAGCTACGAGCAGTACTTC; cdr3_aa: CASSLTGSYEQYF
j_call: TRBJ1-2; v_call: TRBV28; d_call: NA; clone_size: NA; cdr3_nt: TGTGCCAGCAGCCCCTCGGAGAATACGGGCTACACCTTC; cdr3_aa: CASSPSENTGYTF
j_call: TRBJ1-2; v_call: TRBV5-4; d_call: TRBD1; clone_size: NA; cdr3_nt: TGTGCCAGCAGCCCCGGACAGGGGTCCTATGGCTACACCTTC; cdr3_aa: CASSPGQGSYGYTF
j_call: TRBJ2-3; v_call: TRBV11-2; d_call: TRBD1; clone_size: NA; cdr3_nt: TGTGCCAGCACCCCAGACAGGGGGACAGATACGCAGTATTTT; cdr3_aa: CASTPDRGTDTQYF
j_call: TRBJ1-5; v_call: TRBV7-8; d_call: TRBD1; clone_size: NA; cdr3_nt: TGTGCCAGCAGGGGACAGGGAAGTTACGATCAGCCCCAGCATTTT; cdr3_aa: CASRGQGSYDQPQHF
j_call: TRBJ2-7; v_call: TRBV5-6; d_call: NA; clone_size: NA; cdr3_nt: TGTGCCAGCAGCTTGGAGGGCGGGGACGGCACCTACGAGCAGTACTTC; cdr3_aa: CASSLEGGDGTYEQYF
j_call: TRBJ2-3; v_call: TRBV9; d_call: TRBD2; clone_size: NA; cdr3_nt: TGTGCCAGCAGCGTACGGGGCGGGAGTGTCGCAGATACGCAGTATTTT; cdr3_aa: CASSVRGGSVADTQYF
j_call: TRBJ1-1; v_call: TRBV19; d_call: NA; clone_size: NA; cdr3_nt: TGTGCCAGTAGTATTACGGGGGACACTGAAGCTTTCTTT; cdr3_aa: CASSITGDTEAFF
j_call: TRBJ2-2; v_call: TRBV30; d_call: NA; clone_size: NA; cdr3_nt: TGTGCCCAGAGGGGGGGGGCCGGGGAGCTGTTTTTT; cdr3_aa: CAQRGGAGELFF
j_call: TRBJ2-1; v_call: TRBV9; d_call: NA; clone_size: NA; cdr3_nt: TGTGCCAGCAGCGTAGCGGGTAAAGCCAACATACATGAGCAGTTCTTC; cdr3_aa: CASSVAGKANIHEQFF
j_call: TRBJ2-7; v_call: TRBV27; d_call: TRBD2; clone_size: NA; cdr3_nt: TGTGCCAGCAGACTCCTGACTAGCGGGGTTTACGAGCAGTACTTC; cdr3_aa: CASRLLTSGVYEQYF
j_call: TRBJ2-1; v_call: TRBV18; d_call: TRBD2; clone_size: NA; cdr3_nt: TGTGCCAGCTCACTTGGAGCGGGGAATGAGCAGTTCTTC; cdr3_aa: CASSLGAGNEQFF
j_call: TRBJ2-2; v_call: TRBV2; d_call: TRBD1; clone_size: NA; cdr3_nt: TGTGCCAGCAGGGACGTCAGACAGGGGACCACCGGGGAGCTGTTTTTT; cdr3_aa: CASRDVRQGTTGELFF
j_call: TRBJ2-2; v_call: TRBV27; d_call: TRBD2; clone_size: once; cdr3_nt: TGTGCCAGCAGTTTATCTCTACTAGCGGGTCGCACCGGGGAGCTGTTTTTT; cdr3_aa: CASSLSLLAGRTGELFF
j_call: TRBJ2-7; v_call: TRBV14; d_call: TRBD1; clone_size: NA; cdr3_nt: TGTGCCAGCAGCCAAGATATCCGGGACAGCCAGTACTTC; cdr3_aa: CASSQDIRDSQYF
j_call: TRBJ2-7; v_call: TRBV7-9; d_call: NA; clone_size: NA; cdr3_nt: TGTGCCAGCAGCCCTCAGGGGGACTTTCTCTACGAGCAGTACTTC; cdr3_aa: CASSPQGDFLYEQYF
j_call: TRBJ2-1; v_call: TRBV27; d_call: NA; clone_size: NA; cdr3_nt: TGTGCCAGCAGTTTATCGGGCTATTACAATGAGCAGTTCTTC; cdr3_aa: CASSLSGYYNEQFF